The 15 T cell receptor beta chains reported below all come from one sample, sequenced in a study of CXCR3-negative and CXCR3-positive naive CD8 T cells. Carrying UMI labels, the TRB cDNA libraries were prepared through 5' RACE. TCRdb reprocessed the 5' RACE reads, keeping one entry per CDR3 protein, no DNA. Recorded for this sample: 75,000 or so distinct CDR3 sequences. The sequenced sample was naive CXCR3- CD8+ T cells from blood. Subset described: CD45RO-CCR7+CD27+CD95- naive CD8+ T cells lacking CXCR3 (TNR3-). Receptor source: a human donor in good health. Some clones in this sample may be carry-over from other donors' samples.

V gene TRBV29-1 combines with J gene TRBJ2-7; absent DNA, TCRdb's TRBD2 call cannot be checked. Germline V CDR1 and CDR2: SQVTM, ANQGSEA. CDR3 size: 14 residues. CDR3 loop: CSAGLAGADYEQYF.

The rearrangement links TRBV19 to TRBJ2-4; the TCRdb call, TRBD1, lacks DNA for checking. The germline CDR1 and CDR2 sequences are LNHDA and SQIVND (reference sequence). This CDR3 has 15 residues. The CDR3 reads CASSEGGRTKNIQYF. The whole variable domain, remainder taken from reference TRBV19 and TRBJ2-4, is DGGITQSPKYLFRKEGQNVTLSCEQNLNHDAMYWYRQDPGQGLRLIYYSQIVNDFQKGDIAEGYSVSREKKESFPLTVTSAQKNPTAFYLCASSEGGRTKNIQYFGAGTRLSVL.

The chain's CDR3 is CSARVSDTEAFF. This chain connects TRBV20-1 to TRBJ1-1. Per the germline V gene, CDR1 is DFQATT and CDR2 is SNEGSKA (reference sequence). The CDR3 totals 12 residues.

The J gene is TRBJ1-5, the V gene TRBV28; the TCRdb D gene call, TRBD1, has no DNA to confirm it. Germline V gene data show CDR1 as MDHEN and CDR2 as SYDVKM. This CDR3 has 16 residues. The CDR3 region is CASSSTGTGGNQPQHF.

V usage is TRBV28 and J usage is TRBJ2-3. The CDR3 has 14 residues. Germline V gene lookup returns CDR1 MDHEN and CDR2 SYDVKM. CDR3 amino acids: CASSLTERADTQYF.

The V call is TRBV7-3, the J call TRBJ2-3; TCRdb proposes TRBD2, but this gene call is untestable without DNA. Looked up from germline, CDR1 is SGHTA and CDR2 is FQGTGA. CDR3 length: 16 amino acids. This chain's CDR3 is CASSNLAGLGADTQYF.

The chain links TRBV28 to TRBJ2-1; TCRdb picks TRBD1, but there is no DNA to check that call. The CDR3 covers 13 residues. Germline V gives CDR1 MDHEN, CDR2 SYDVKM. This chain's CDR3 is CASSFRGINEQFF.

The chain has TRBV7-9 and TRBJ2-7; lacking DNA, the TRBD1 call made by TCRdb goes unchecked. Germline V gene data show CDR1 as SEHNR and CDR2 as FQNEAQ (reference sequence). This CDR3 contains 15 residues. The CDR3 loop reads CASSPPGSGTYEQYF.

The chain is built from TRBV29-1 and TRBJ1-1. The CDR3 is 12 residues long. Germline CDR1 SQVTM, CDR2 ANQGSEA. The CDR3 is CSVVDFATEAFF.

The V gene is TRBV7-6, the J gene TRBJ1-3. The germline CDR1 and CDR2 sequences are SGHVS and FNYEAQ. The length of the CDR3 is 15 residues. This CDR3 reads CASSLNRSPGNTIYF.

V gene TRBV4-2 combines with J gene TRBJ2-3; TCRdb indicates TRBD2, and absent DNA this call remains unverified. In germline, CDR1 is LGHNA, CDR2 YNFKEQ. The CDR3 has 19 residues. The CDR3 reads CASSQDIWPSGRGADTQYF.

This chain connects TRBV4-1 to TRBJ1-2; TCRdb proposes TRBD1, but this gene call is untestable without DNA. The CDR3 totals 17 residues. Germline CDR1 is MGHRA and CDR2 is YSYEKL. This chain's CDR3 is CASSQDLGTGALDGYTF.

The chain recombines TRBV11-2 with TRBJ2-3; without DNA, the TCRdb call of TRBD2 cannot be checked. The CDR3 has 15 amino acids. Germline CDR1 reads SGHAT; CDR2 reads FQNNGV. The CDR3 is CASSLLGLAPDTQYF.

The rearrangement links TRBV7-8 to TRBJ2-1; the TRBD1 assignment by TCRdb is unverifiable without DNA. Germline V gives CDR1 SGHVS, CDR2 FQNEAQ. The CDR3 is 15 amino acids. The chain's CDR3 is CASSFRAGPYNEQFF.

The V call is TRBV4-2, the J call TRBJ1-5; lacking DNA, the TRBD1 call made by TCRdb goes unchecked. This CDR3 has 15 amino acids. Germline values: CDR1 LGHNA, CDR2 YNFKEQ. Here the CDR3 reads CASSHGTGGIQPQHF.